This T cell receptor (beta chain) came from a study of shared clonotypes between healthy human individuals. Broader study findings: In contrast to clonotypes shared by all four donors, non-shared clonotypes had lower generation probabilities. Limited genetic and exposure-history diversity came from having few donors.

About this clone itself: Antigen unknown.

The CDR3 covers 15 residues. The germline V and J ends were trimmed by 1 base and 1 base, with 11 bases remaining between them. The germline gives CDR1 SGHRS, CDR2 YFSETQ. The test was conducted at deep level. In the sorted-subset replicate PCRs, approximately 200 ng DNA, around 30,000 T cell genomes, was used. Sequenced by immunoSEQ multiplex PCR; TCRdb stores in-frame clones only, minus some. The table lists about 2.4 million clones, 93% of them singletons, with approximately 0.36% in the top ten. The chain is built from TRBV5-1 and TRBJ1-1; the D is unclear. What was sequenced was naive CD4+ T cells from PBMCs. As for subset: CD45RA+ positively selected. The receptor was derived from a young man in good health. Some clones in this sample may be carry-over from other donors' samples. As DNA, the CDR3 is TGCGCCAGCAGCTTGATACCGGGAAGGAACACTGAAGCTTTCTTT. This sequence encodes CASSLIPGRNTEAFF.